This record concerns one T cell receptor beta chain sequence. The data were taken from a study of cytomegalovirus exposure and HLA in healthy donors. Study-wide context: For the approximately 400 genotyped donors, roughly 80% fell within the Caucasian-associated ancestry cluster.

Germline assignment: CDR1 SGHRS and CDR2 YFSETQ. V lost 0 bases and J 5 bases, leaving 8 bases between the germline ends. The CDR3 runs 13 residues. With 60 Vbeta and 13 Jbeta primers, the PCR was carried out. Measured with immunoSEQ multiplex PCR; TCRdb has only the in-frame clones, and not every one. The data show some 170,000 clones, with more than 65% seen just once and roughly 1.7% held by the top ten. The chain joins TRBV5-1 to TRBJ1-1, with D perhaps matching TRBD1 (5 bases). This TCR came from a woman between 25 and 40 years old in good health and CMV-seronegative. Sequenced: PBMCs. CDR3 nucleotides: TGCGCCAGCAGCTTGGAGGGGAGGACTGAAGCTTTCTTT. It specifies CASSLEGRTEAFF.